This T cell receptor beta chain stems from a study of human thymus T cells. Study-wide results and caveats: Thymic as well as blood repertoires seemed to favor certain V and J genes unevenly.

Germline CDR1 reads MNHNS; CDR2 reads SASEGT. The CDR3 has 14 amino acids. Losses at the gene ends were 2 bases for V and 9 bases for J; bases not matched to a gene: 5. Assay used: immunoSEQ multiplex PCR; TCRdb lists only in-frame clones, some missing. Counted here are 40,000 to 45,000 clones, approximately 95% occurring once; the ten biggest clones make up about 0.13%. A word on this clone: No antigen is known for it.

During surgery, roughly 0.5-1 mL peripheral blood was drawn from four of eight donors. Genomic DNA was extracted from every available blood leukocyte. This receptor was obtained from a boy in the first two years of life with a congenital heart defect but otherwise immunologically healthy. Sequencing used blood. The chain combines TRBV6-1 with TRBJ2-1; 9 bases line up with TRBD2. The CDR3 protein is CASSETLAGTEQFF. CDR3 coding DNA: TGTGCCAGCAGTGAAACCCTAGCGGGGACTGAGCAGTTCTTC.